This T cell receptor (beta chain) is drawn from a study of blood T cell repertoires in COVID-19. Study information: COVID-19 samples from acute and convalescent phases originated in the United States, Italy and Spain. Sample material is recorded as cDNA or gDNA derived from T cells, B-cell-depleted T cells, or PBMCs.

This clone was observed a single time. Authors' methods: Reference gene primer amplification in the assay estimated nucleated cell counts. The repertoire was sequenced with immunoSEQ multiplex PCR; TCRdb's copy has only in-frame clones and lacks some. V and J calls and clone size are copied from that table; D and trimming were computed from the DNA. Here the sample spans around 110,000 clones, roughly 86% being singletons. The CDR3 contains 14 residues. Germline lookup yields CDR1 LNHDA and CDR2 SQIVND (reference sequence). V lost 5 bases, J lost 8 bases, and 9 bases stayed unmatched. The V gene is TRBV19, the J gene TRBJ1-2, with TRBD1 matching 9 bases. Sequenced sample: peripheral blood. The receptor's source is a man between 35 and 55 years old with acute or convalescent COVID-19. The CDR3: CASSAFTGGEGYTF. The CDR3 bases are TGTGCCAGTAGTGCATTTACAGGGGGCGAGGGCTACACCTTC.